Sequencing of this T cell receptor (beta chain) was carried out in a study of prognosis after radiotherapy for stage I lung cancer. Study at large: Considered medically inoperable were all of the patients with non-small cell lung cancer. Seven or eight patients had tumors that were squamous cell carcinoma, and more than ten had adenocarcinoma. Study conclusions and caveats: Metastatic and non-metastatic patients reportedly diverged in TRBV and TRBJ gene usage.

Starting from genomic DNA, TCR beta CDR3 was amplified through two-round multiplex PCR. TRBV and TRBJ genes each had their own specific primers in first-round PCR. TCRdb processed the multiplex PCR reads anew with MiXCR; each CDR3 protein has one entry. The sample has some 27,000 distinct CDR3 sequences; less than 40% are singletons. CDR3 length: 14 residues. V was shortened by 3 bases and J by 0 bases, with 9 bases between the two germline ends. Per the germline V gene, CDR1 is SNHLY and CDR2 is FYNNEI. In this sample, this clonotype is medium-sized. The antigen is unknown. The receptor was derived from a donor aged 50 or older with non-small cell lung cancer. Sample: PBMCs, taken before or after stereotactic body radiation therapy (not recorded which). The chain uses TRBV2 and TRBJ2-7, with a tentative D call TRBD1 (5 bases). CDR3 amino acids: CASSEPTDSYEQYF. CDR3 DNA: TGTGCCAGCAGTGAGCCGACAGACTCCTACGAGCAGTACTTC.